This T cell receptor beta chain was documented in a study of cytomegalovirus exposure and HLA in healthy donors. Study-level points and caveats: As was reported, the classifier diagnosed cytomegalovirus status with high specificity and sensitivity. The study listed some 160 cytomegalovirus-associated TCR beta chains. The tendency of first-cohort TCR clusters to co-occur in the 110 or so validation repertoires emerged from a later analysis.

This CDR3 comprises 18 residues. Germline CDR1 reads SGDLS; CDR2 reads YYNGEE. V lost 0 bases, J lost 0 bases, and 13 bases lay in between. This table comes from immunoSEQ multiplex PCR, and its TCRdb copy is limited to in-frame clones, with some not included. Of roughly 330,000 clones listed, roughly 90% are singletons. As concerns this clone: Its antigen is not known.

Sequenced: PBMCs. The V and J genes are TRBV9 and TRBJ2-6; tentative D call: TRBD2 (7 bases). The TCR was taken from a woman younger than 45 in good health and CMV-seropositive. CDR3: CASSVGGGGPSGANVLTF. In DNA form, the CDR3 reads TGTGCCAGCAGCGTAGGCGGCGGGGGCCCCTCTGGGGCCAACGTCCTGACTTTC.